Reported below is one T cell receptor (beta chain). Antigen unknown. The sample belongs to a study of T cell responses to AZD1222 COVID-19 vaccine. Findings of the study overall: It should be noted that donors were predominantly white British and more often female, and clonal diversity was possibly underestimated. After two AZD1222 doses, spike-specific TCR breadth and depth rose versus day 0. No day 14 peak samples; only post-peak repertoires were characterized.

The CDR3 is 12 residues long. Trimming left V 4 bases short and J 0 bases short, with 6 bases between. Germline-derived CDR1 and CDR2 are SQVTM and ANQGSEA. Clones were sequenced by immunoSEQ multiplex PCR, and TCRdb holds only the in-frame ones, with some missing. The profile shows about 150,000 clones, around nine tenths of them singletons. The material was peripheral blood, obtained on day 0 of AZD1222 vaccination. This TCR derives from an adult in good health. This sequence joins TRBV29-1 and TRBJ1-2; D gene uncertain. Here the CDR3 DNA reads TGCAGCGTTGTGGGAGCTAACTATGGCTACACCTTC. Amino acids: CSVVGANYGYTF.